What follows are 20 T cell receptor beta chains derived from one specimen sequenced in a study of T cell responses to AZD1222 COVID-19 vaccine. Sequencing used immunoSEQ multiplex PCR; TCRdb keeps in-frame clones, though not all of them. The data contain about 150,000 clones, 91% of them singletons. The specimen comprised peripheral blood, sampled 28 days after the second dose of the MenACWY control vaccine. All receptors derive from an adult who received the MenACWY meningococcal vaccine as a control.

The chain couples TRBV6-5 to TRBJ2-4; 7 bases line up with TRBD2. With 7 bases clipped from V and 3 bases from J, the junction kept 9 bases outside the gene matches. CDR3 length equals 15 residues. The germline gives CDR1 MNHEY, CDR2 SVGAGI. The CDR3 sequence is CASTSAGLGKNIQYF. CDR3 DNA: TGTGCCAGCACCTCAGCGGGACTCGGCAAAAACATTCAGTACTTC.

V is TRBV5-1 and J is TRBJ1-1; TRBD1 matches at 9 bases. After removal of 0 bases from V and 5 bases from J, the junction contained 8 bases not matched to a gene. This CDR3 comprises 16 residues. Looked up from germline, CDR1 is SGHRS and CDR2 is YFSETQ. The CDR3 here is CASSLDPDRGRTEAFF. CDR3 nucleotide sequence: TGCGCCAGCAGCTTGGATCCGGACAGGGGACGGACTGAAGCTTTCTTT. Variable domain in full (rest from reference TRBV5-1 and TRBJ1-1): KAGVTQTPRYLIKTRGQQVTLSCSPISGHRSVSWYQQTPGQGLQFLFEYFSETQRNKGNFPGRFSGRQFSNSRSEMNVSTLELGDSALYLCASSLDPDRGRTEAFFGQGTRLTVV.

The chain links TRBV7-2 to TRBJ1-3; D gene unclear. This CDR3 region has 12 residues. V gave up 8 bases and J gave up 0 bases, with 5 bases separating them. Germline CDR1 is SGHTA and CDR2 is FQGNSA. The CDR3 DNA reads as TGTGCCAGCGGGTACTCTGGAAACACCATATATTTT. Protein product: CASGYSGNTIYF.

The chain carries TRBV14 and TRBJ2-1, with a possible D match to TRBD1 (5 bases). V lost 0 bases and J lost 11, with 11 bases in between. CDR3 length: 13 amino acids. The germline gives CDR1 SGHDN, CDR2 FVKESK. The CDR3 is CASSQDLAGKQFF. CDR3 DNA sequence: TGTGCCAGCAGCCAAGATTTGGCAGGGAAGCAGTTCTTC.

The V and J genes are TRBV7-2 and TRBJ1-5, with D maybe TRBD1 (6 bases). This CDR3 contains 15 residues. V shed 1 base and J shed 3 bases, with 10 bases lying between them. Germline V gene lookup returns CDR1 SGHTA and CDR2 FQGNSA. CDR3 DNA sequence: TGTGCCAGCAGCTTAGTAGGACAGACCAATCAGCCCCAGCATTTT. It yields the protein CASSLVGQTNQPQHF.

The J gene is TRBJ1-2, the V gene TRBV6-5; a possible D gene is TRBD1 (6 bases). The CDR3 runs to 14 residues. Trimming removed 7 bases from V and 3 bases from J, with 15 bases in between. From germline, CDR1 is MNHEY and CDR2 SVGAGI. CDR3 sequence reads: CASTPRGADYGYTF. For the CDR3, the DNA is TGTGCCAGCACCCCGAGGGGGGCTGACTATGGCTACACCTTC.

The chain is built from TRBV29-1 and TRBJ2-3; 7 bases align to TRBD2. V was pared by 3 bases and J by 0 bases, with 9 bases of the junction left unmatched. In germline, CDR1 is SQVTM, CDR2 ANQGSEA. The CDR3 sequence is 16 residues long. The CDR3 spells CSVDLVLAASTDTQYF. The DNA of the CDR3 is TGCAGCGTTGATTTGGTTCTAGCGGCAAGCACAGATACGCAGTATTTT.

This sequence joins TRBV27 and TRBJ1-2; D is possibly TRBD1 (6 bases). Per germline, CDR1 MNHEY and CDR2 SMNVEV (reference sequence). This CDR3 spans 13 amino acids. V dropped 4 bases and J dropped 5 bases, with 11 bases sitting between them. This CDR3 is CASSSTGSYGYTF. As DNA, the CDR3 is TGTGCCAGCAGTTCTACAGGGAGTTATGGCTACACCTTC.

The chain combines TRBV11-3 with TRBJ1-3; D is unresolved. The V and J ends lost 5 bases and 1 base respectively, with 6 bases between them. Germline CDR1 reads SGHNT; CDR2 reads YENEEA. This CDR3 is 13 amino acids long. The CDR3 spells CASSDNSGNTIYF. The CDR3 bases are TGTGCCAGCAGCGACAATTCTGGAAACACCATATATTTT.

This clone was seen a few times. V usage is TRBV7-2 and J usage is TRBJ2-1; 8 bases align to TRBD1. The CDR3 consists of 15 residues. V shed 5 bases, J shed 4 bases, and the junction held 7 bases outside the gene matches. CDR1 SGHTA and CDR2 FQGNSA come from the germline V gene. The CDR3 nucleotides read TGTGCCAGCAGCCGCCCGGGACAGGCTTACAATGAGCAGTTCTTC. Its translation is CASSRPGQAYNEQFF.

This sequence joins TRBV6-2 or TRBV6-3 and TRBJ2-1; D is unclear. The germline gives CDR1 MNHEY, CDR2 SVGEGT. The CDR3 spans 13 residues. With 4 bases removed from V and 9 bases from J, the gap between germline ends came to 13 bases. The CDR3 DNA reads TGTGCCAGCAGTTCCACGTCTCCCAGTGAGCAGTTCTTC. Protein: CASSSTSPSEQFF.

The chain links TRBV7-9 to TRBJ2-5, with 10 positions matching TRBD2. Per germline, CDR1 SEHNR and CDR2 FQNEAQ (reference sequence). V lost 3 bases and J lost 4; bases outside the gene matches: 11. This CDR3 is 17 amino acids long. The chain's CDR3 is CASSLGQAGGERETQYF. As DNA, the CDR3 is TGTGCCAGCAGCTTGGGGCAAGCGGGAGGGGAAAGAGAGACCCAGTACTTC. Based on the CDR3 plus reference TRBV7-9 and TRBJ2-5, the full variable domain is DTGVSQNPRHKITKRGQNVTFRCDPISEHNRLYWYRQTLGQGPEFLTYFQNEAQLEKSRLLSDRFSAERPKGSFSTLEIQRTEQGDSAMYLCASSLGQAGGERETQYFGPGTRLLVL.

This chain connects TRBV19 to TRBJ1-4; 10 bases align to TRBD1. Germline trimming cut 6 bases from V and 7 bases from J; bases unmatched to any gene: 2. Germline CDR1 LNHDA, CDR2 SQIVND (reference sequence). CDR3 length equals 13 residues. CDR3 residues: CASSDRGREKLFF. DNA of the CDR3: TGTGCCAGTAGCGACAGGGGGCGTGAAAAACTGTTTTTT.

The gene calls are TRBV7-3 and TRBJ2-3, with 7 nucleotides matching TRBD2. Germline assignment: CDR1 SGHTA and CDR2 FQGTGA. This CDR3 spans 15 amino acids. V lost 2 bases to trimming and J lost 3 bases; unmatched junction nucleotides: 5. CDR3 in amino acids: CASSLQAGETDTQYF. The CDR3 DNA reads TGTGCCAGCAGCTTACAGGCGGGAGAGACAGATACGCAGTATTTT.

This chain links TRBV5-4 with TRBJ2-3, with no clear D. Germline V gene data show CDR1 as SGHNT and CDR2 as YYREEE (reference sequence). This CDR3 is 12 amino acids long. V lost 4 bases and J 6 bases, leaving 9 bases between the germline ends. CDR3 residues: CASSASVDTQYF. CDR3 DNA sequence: TGTGCCAGCAGCGCCTCGGTCGATACGCAGTATTTT.

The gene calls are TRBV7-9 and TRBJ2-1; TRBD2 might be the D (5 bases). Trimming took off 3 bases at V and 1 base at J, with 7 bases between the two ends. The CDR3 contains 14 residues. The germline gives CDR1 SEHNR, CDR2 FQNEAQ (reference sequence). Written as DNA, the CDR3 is TGTGCCAGCAGCTTCGAGGGTTCCTACAATGAGCAGTTCTTC. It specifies CASSFEGSYNEQFF. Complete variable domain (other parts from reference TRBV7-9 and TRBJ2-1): DTGVSQNPRHKITKRGQNVTFRCDPISEHNRLYWYRQTLGQGPEFLTYFQNEAQLEKSRLLSDRFSAERPKGSFSTLEIQRTEQGDSAMYLCASSFEGSYNEQFFGPGTRLTVL.

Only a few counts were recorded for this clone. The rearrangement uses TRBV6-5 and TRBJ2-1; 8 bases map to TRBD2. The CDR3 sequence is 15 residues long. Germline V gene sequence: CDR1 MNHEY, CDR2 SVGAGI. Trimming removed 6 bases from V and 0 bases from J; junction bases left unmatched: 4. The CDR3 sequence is CASRSGGSSYNEQFF. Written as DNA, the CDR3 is TGTGCCAGCAGGAGCGGGGGAAGCTCCTACAATGAGCAGTTCTTC.

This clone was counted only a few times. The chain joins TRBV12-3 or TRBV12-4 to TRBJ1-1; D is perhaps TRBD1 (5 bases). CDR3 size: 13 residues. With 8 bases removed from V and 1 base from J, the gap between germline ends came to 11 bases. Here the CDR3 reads CASRGGENTEAFF. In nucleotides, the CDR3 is TGTGCCAGCCGGGGGGGGGAGAACACTGAAGCTTTCTTT.

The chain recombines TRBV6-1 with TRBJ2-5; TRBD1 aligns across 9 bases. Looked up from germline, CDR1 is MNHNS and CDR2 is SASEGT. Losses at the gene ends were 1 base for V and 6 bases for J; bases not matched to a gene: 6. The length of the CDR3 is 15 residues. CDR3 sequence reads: CASSEVGTGRKTQYF. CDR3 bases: TGTGCCAGCAGTGAAGTCGGGACAGGGCGTAAGACCCAGTACTTC.

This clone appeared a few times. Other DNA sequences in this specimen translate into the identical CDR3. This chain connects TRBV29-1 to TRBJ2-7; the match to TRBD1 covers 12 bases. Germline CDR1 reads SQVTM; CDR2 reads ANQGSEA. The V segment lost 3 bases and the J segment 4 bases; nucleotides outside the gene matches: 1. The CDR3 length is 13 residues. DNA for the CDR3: TGCAGCGTTGAGGGACAGGGGGCATACGAGCAGTACTTC. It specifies CSVEGQGAYEQYF.